This T cell receptor beta chain stems from a study of regulatory T cells in long-lasting Graves disease. On the study more broadly: Persistence in Graves' disease required over 5 years of antithyroid drugs plus positive TSH receptor antibodies. Study-wide results and limits: Lower TCR diversity was seen in persistent Graves' patients than in newly diagnosed ones.

The CDR3 runs 13 residues. CDR1 SQVTM and CDR2 ANQGSEA come from the germline V gene. V lost 3 bases, J lost 1 base, and 6 bases lay in between. This clonotype was seen ten or more times. The antigen is unknown. The time point here: persistent/refractory GD, antithyroid drugs over 5 years with positive TRAb. Isolated PBMC RNA provided the starting material for the TCR library. Library construction for TCR beta used iRepertoire HTBI primers and Arm-PCR of CDR3 regions. From the multiplex PCR reads, TCRdb called clonotypes with MiXCR, one entry per CDR3 protein. The sample consists of 420,000 or so distinct CDR3 sequences, less than 25% of them appearing once.

The specimen comprised peripheral blood mononuclear cells (PBMCs), sampled when the disease was refractory, from a patient treated with antithyroid drugs. This chain joins TRBV29-1 and TRBJ2-2, with D possibly being TRBD1 (5 bases). This receptor was obtained from a female donor with Graves disease. This chain's CDR3 is CSVDRGNTGELFF. The CDR3 nucleotides read TGCAGCGTTGATAGGGGGAACACCGGGGAGCTGTTTTTT.